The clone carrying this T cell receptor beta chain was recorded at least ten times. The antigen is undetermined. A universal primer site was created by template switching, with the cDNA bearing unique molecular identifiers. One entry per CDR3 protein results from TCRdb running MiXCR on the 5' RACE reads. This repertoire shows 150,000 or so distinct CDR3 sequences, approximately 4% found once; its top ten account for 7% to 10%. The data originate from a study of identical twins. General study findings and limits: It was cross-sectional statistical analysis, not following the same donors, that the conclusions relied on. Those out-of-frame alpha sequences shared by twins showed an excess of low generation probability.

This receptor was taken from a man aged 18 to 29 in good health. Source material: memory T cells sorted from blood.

The CDR3 loop is CASSWDSWSSYNSPLHF. The CDR3 DNA is TGTGCCAGCAGTTGGGACAGTTGGAGCTCCTATAATTCACCCCTCCACTTT. The V call is TRBV11-2, the J call TRBJ1-6; TRBD1 aligns across 7 bases. CDR3 length equals 17 residues. The germline V gene encodes CDR1 SGHAT and CDR2 FQNNGV. V shed 6 bases, J shed 0 bases, and the junction held 8 bases outside the gene matches.